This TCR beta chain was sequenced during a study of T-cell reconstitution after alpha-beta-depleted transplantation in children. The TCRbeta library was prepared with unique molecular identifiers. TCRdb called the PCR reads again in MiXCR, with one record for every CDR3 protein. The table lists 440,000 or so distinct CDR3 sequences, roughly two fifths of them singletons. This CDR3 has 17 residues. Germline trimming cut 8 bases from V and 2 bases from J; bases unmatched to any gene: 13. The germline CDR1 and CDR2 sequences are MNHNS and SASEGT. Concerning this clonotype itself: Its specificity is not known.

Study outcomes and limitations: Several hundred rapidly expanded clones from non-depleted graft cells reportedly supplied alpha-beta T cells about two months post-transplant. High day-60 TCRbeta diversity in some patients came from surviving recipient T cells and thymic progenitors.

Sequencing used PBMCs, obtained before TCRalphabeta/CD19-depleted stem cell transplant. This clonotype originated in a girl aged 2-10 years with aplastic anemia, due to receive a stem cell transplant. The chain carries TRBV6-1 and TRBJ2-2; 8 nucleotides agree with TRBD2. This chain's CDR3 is CASRPAAGVTNTGELFF. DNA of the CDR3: TGTGCCAGCCGTCCGGCAGCGGGGGTCACTAACACCGGGGAGCTGTTTTTT.